This T cell receptor (beta chain) originates from a study of blood T cell repertoires in COVID-19 (dated by TCRdb to about 2020). Study-level background: The collaborator samples originated in the United States, Italy and Spain and spanned the acute and convalescent phases of COVID-19. The prospective study material was composed of cDNA or gDNA derived from T cells, B-cell-depleted T cells, or PBMCs. Deeply sampled blood TCRbeta repertoires from subjects exposed to, actively infected with, or recovered from COVID-19 were included in the dataset. A freely available public database, intended as a resource for researchers studying the immune response to SARS-CoV-2, is where the repertoires were released. The samples were drawn from two sources: the first 160 participants of the ongoing ImmuneRACE study, and 1,000 to 1,500 subjects contributed by 6 global collaborators. Nearly every sample came with metadata listing a de-identified subject ID, COVID-19 status, age in years and sex. Where available, HLA class I and class II types were obtained from metadata supplied by the sample provider rather than from assay-based typing. Study-wide findings and limitations: How much clinical and demographic metadata was included differed by source and by participant, and the metadata was provided uncurated.

From the cysteine through the phenylalanine, the CDR3 covers 12 amino acids. The only DNA kept is the CDR3, 36 bases in frame from the first base. The germline ends are 11 bases apart after V is trimmed by 5 bases and J by 6 bases. The germline V gene provides CDR1 SGHRS and CDR2 YFSETQ. TCRbeta CDR3 regions were amplified from genomic DNA by means of the immunoSEQ Assay, a bias-controlled multiplex PCR. The published analysis was carried out like this. Nucleated cell counts per sample were estimated from amplification of reference gene primers within the assay. To quantify the absolute abundance of each unique TCRbeta CDR3 rearrangement, sequence reads were collapsed and filtered. For each sample, productive Simpson clonality was calculated as the square root of Simpson's diversity index across productive rearrangements. As stored in TCRdb, this immuneACCESS dataset retains in-frame rearrangements with V and J assigned. A fraction of the clones does not appear; measured against another copy, unresolved V genes explain less than half of the discrepancy, and the remainder lacks a known reason. D and trimming come from the DNA, and the V and J calls and clone size come from that table. This sample gives 190,000 or so clones in total; roughly 80% of them show up just once. The leading ten clones occupy 0.85% to 0.95% of the sample.

One collaborating source in Seattle enrolled patients during active infection and followed them longitudinally through the course of disease. Collaborating institutions collected whole blood in K2EDTA tubes following their own protocols. For TCRbeta analysis, collaborators shipped samples as frozen whole blood, isolated PBMCs, or DNA extracted from either of those sample types. As concerns this clone: Which antigen it targets is not known. Base-call qualities are not available, and no considerably larger clone is one nucleotide away.

The sequenced sample was peripheral blood. In this chain, TRBV5-1 is recombined with TRBJ1-1, with no reliable assignment of the D segment. This clonotype was obtained from a man between 60 and 75 years old with COVID-19, enrolled during active disease. The CDR3 reads CASSLGWAEAFF. The DNA sequence follows: TGCGCCAGCAGTCTCGGGTGGGCTGAAGCTTTCTTT.